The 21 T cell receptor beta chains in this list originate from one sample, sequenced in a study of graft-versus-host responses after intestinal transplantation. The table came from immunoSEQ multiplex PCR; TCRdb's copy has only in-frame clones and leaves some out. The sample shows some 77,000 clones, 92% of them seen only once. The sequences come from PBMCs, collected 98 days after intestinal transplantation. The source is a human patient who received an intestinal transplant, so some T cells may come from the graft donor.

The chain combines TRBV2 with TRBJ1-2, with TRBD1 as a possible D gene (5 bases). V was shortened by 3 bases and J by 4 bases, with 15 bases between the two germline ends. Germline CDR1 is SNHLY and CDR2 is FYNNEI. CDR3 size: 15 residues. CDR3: CASSDGLGTIYGYTF. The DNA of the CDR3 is TGTGCCAGCAGTGATGGCCTAGGGACGATCTATGGCTACACCTTC.

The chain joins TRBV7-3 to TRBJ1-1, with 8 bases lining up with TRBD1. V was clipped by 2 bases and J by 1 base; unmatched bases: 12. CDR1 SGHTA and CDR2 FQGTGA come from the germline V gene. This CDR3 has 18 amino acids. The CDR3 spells CASSLYGTGGGWNTEAFF. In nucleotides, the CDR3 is TGTGCCAGCAGCTTATATGGGACAGGAGGTGGTTGGAACACTGAAGCTTTCTTT.

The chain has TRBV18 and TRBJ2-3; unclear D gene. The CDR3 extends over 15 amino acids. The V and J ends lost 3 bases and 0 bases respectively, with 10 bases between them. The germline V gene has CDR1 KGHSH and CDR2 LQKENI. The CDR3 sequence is CASSPLTSSTDTQYF. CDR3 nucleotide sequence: TGTGCCAGCTCACCCTTAACTTCTAGCACAGATACGCAGTATTTT.

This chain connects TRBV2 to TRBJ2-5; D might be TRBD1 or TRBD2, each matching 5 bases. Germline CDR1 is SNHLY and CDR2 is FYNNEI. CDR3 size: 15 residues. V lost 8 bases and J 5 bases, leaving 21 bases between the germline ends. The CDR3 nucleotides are TGTGCCAGCGGGGGAAGGCGGCCCATGGGGGAGACCCAGTACTTC. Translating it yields CASGGRRPMGETQYF.

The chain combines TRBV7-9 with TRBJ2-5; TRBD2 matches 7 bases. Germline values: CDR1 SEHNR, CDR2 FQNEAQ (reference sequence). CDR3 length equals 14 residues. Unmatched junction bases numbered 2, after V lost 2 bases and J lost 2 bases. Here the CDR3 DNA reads TGTGCCAGCAGCTTACTAGCGGATCAAGAGACCCAGTACTTC. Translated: CASSLLADQETQYF.

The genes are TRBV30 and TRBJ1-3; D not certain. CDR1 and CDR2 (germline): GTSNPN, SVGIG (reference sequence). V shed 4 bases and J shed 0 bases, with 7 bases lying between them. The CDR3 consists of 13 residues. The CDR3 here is CAWTVISGNTIYF. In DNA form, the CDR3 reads TGTGCCTGGACAGTGATCTCTGGAAACACCATATATTTT.

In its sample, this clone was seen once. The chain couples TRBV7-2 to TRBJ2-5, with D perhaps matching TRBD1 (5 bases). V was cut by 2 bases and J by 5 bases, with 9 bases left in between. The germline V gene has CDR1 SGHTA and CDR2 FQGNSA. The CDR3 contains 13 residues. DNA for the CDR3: TGTGCCAGCAGCTTAAGGGGTCGGGAGACCCAGTACTTC. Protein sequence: CASSLRGRETQYF.

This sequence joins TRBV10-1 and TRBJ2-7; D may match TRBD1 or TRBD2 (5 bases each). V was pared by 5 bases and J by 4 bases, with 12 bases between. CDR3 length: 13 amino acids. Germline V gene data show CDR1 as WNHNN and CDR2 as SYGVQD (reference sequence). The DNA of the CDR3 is TGCGCCAGCAGTCCGGGACCTTCATACGAGCAGTACTTC. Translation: CASSPGPSYEQYF.

CDR3 in DNA: TGTGCCAGCAGCTCTAGTTGGACAGGGGGCAATCAGCCCCAGCATTTT. Amino acids: CASSSSWTGGNQPQHF. The chain combines TRBV28 with TRBJ1-5; TRBD1 matches 9 bases. With V trimmed by 6 bases and J by 2 bases, 8 bases remained unmatched. Germline assignment: CDR1 MDHEN and CDR2 SYDVKM. This CDR3 region has 16 residues.

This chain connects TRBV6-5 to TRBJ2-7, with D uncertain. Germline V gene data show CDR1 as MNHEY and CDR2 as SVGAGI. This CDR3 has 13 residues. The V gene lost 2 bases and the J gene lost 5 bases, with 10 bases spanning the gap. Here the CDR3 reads CASSYVSGNEQYF. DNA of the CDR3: TGTGCCAGCAGTTACGTATCGGGTAACGAGCAGTACTTC.

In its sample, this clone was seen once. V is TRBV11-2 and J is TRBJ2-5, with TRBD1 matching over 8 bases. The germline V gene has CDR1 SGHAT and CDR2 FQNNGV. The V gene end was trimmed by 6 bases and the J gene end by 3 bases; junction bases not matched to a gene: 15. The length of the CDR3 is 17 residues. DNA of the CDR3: TGTGCCAGCAGACGACAGGGGTTTCCGAATTTTAAAGAGACCCAGTACTTC. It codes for CASRRQGFPNFKETQYF.

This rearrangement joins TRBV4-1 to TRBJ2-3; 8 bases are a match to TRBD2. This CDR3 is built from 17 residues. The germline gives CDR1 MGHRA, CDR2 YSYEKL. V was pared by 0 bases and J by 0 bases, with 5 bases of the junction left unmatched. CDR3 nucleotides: TGCGCCAGCAGCCAAGATAAAGCTAGCGGGAGCACAGATACGCAGTATTTT. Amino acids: CASSQDKASGSTDTQYF.

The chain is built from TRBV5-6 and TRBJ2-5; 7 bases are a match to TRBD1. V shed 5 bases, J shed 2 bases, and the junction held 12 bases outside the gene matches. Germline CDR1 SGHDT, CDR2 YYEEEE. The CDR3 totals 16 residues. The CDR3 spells CASRLQGSGFQETQYF. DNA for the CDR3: TGTGCCAGCAGGCTACAGGGGTCGGGATTTCAAGAGACCCAGTACTTC.

The CDR3 loop reads CASSSPRGGADTQYF. In DNA form, the CDR3 reads TGTGCCAGCAGCTCCCCTAGGGGGGGGGCAGATACGCAGTATTTT. This chain connects TRBV7-2 to TRBJ2-3; a weak D match, TRBD2 (7 bases). The CDR3 has 15 amino acids. Trimming cost V 4 bases and J 4 bases, with 15 bases left between them. Per germline, CDR1 SGHTA and CDR2 FQGNSA.

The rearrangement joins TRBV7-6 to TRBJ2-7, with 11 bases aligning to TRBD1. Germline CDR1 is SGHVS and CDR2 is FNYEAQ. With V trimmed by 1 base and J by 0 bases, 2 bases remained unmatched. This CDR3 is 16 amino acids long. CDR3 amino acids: CASSLDGTGGSYEQYF. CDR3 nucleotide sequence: TGTGCCAGCAGCTTAGACGGGACAGGGGGCTCCTACGAGCAGTACTTC. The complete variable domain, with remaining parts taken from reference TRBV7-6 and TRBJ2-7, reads GAGVSQSPRYKVTKRGQDVALRCDPISGHVSLYWYRQALGQGPEFLTYFNYEAQQDKSGLPNDRFSAERPEGSISTLTIQRTEQRDSAMYRCASSLDGTGGSYEQYFGPGTRLTVT.

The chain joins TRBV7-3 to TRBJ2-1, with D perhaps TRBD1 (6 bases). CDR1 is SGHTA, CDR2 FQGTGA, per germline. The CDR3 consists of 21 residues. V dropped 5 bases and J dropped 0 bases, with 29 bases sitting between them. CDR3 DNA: TGTGCCAGCAGCCCTTTCACACCACACCCCCCAGGACAGAACTCCTACAATGAGCAGTTCTTC. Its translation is CASSPFTPHPPGQNSYNEQFF.

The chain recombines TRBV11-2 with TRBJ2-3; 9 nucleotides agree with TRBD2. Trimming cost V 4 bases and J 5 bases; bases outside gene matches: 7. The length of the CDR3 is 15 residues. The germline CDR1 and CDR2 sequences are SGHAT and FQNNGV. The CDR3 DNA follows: TGTGCCAGCAGCTCGCTGCGGGGGGGCCGAGATACGCAGTATTTT. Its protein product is CASSSLRGGRDTQYF. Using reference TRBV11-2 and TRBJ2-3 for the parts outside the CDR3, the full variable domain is EAGVAQSPRYKIIEKRQSVAFWCNPISGHATLYWYQQILGQGPKLLIQFQNNGVVDDSQLPKDRFSAERLKGVDSTLKIQPAKLEDSAVYLCASSSLRGGRDTQYFGPGTRLTVL.

The CDR3 region has the DNA TGTGCCAGCAGACTAGCGGGGGGGTACGAGCAGTACTTC. As protein: CASRLAGGYEQYF. The genes are TRBV6-1 and TRBJ2-7, with 13 bases fitting TRBD2. The CDR3 contains 13 residues. V lost 6 bases to trimming and J lost 4 bases; unmatched junction nucleotides: 0. Germline CDR1 MNHNS, CDR2 SASEGT.

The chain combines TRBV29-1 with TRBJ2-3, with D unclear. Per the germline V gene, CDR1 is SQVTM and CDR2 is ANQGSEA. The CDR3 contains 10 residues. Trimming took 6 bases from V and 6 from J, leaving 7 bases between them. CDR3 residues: CSVGEDTQYF. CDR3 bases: TGCAGCGTCGGTGAGGATACGCAGTATTTT.

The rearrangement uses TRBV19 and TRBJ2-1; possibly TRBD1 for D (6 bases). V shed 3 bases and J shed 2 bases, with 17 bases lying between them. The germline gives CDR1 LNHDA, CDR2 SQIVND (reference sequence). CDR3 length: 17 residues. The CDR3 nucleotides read TGTGCCAGTAGTATCCCATCCCGACAGGTGACCTACAATGAGCAGTTCTTC. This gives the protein CASSIPSRQVTYNEQFF.

CDR3 in amino acids: CASSLTKETQYF. The DNA for the CDR3 is TGTGCCAGCAGTTTGACGAAGGAGACCCAGTACTTC. This chain joins TRBV5-6 and TRBJ2-5, with D hard to call. This CDR3 is built from 12 residues. The V end was cut by 5 bases, the J end by 5 bases, with 10 bases between. Germline assignment: CDR1 SGHDT and CDR2 YYEEEE.